This entry lists 14 T cell receptor beta chains sequenced from one sample in a study of CD8 T cells in ankylosing spondylitis. MiXCR, run by TCRdb on the 5' RACE reads, gives a single entry per CDR3 protein. This table holds some 140,000 distinct CDR3 sequences, 7% to 8% found once. The sequenced sample was blood, either unsorted or a sorted T cell fraction (not recorded which). These receptor sequences come from a female donor with ankylosing spondylitis or in good health (not recorded which).

This clonotype showed up many times. J is TRBJ2-5 and V is TRBV6-2 or TRBV6-3, with 8 nucleotides matching TRBD1. The trim removed 7 bases at V and 2 bases at J, leaving 15 bases unmatched. The germline CDR1 and CDR2 sequences are MNHEY and SVGEGT. The CDR3 loop spans 17 amino acids. The CDR3 region has the DNA TGTGCCAGCAACAACCCGACAGGGGCATACTTACAAGAGACCCAGTACTTC. Translation gives CASNNPTGAYLQETQYF.

This clonotype appeared many times. V gene TRBV3-1 combines with J gene TRBJ1-2; no clear D. The CDR3 length is 15 residues. Germline CDR1 is LGHDT and CDR2 is YNNKEL (reference sequence). V lost 0 bases and J 4 bases, leaving 12 bases between the germline ends. The CDR3 loop is CASSQDVSGSYGYTF. CDR3 DNA sequence: TGTGCCAGCAGCCAAGATGTCAGTGGCTCCTATGGCTACACCTTC.

This clonotype was observed at least ten times. The V call is TRBV29-1, the J call TRBJ1-6; 9 bases align to TRBD1. Germline V gene data show CDR1 as SQVTM and CDR2 as ANQGSEA. V gave up 4 bases and J gave up 6 bases; unmatched junction bases: 7. The CDR3 is 15 residues long. The chain's CDR3 is CSVAAGQGSNSPLHF. The DNA for the CDR3 is TGCAGCGTTGCCGCAGGACAGGGGAGTAATTCACCCCTCCACTTT. The complete variable domain, with remaining parts taken from reference TRBV29-1 and TRBJ1-6, reads SAVISQKPSRDICQRGTSLTIQCQVDSQVTMMFWYRQQPGQSLTLIATANQGSEATYESGFVIDKFPISRPNLTFSTLTVSNMSPEDSSIYLCSVAAGQGSNSPLHFGNGTRLTVT.

In this sample, this clonotype turned up many times. The chain combines TRBV4-1 with TRBJ1-5; no clear D. The germline V gene encodes CDR1 MGHRA and CDR2 YSYEKL. There are 15 residues in the CDR3. V was cut by 4 bases and J by 4 bases, with 14 bases left in between. CDR3 sequence: CASSPPLSENQPQHF. CDR3 in DNA: TGCGCCAGCAGCCCCCCTTTGTCGGAGAATCAGCCCCAGCATTTT.

This clonotype was picked up many times. V gene TRBV2 combines with J gene TRBJ2-3; 13 nucleotides line up with TRBD2. The CDR3 covers 15 residues. The V and J ends lost 6 bases and 2 bases, in that order; junction bases with no gene match: 2. CDR1 and CDR2 (germline): SNHLY, FYNNEI. The CDR3 here is CASRGLAGLTDTQYF. CDR3 nucleotides: TGTGCCAGCAGGGGACTAGCGGGGCTCACAGATACGCAGTATTTT.

The sample holds many counts of this clonotype. CDR3 amino acids: CASSLGGSGTEAFF. CDR3 sequence (DNA): TGCGCCAGCAGCTTGGGGGGATCGGGCACTGAAGCTTTCTTT. V and J are TRBV5-1 and TRBJ1-1; no reliable D call. The germline CDR1 and CDR2 sequences are SGHRS and YFSETQ. The CDR3 length is 14 residues. V lost 0 bases to trimming and J lost 4 bases, with 10 bases between them.

This clonotype showed up many times. The chain links TRBV5-1 to TRBJ2-3, with D possibly being TRBD1 or TRBD2 (6 bases each). CDR1 SGHRS and CDR2 YFSETQ come from the germline V gene. This CDR3 has 16 amino acids. V lost 2 bases and J lost 6, with 19 bases in between. CDR3 residues: CASSFPAGTSVDTQYF. In nucleotides, the CDR3 is TGCGCCAGCAGCTTCCCGGCGGGGACAAGTGTGGATACGCAGTATTTT.

This clonotype has ten or more counts. V and J are TRBV6-1 and TRBJ2-6, with unresolved D. CDR3 length: 15 amino acids. The germline V and J ends were trimmed by 1 base and 2 bases, with 6 bases remaining between them. The V gene's germline CDR1 is MNHNS and CDR2 SASEGT. CDR3 DNA sequence: TGTGCCAGCAGTGAAGGGACCCCTGGGGCCAACGTCCTGACTTTC. Residues: CASSEGTPGANVLTF.

This clonotype was counted ten times or more. The J gene is TRBJ2-7, the V gene TRBV7-6, with D perhaps TRBD1 (5 bases). The germline CDR1 and CDR2 sequences are SGHVS and FNYEAQ. The CDR3 sequence is 13 residues long. Trimming pared 6 bases from V and 5 bases from J, leaving 14 bases between. The CDR3 loop is CASRSTGSDEQYF. For the CDR3, the DNA is TGTGCCAGCAGGTCCACAGGATCTGACGAGCAGTACTTC. Using reference TRBV7-6 and TRBJ2-7 for the parts outside the CDR3, the full variable domain is GAGVSQSPRYKVTKRGQDVALRCDPISGHVSLYWYRQALGQGPEFLTYFNYEAQQDKSGLPNDRFSAERPEGSISTLTIQRTEQRDSAMYRCASRSTGSDEQYFGPGTRLTVT.

This clonotype came up many times. The chain links TRBV20-1 to TRBJ2-5, with a tentative D call TRBD2 (5 bases). The CDR3 is 13 amino acids. CDR1 DFQATT and CDR2 SNEGSKA come from the germline V gene (reference sequence). Trimming removed 3 bases at V and 3 bases at J, with 11 bases between. The CDR3 coding sequence is TGCAGTGCTAGTCGCCGGGAAGAAGAGACCCAGTACTTC. Its translation is CSASRREEETQYF.

This clonotype was counted at least ten times. The CDR3 loop is CASSFVKNTEAFF. CDR3 nucleotides: TGTGCCAGCAGTTTCGTAAAGAACACTGAAGCTTTCTTT. This rearrangement joins TRBV12-3 or TRBV12-4 to TRBJ1-1, with D hard to call. The V gene lost 3 bases and the J gene lost 1 base, with 6 bases spanning the gap. The CDR3 is 13 amino acids.

The chain recombines TRBV5-1 with TRBJ2-3; the match to TRBD1 covers 9 bases. With 4 bases clipped from V and 0 bases from J, the junction kept 9 bases outside the gene matches. Germline V gene data show CDR1 as SGHRS and CDR2 as YFSETQ. This CDR3 is 17 amino acids long. For the CDR3, the DNA is TGCGCCAGCAGCCTATTGACAGGGGGAGGTAGCACAGATACGCAGTATTTT. Encoded protein: CASSLLTGGGSTDTQYF.

The sample holds many counts of this clonotype. V gene TRBV27 combines with J gene TRBJ2-2; TRBD1 matches at 7 bases. Germline values: CDR1 MNHEY, CDR2 SMNVEV (reference sequence). CDR3 length equals 15 residues. Trimming removed 4 bases from V and 5 bases from J; junction bases left unmatched: 7. The CDR3 bases are TGTGCCAGCAGTTCGTTCGGCAGGGGGACCGGGGAGCTGTTTTTT. As protein: CASSSFGRGTGELFF.

This clonotype was seen ten or more times. V is TRBV4-1 and J is TRBJ1-1; 7 nucleotides align to TRBD1. This CDR3 has 15 residues. Germline V CDR1 and CDR2: MGHRA, YSYEKL. The V segment lost 4 bases and the J segment 1 base; nucleotides outside the gene matches: 6. Here the CDR3 DNA reads TGCGCCAGCAGCCTCGGGACAGAAAGGAACACTGAAGCTTTCTTT. Protein: CASSLGTERNTEAFF.